This T cell receptor (beta chain) was captured by sequencing in a study of low-dose radiotherapy and immunotherapy resistance in tumors. Whole-study context: Members of Cohort 1 were treated with 0.5 Gy per fraction every 2 weeks. The prescribed total PTV dose was 6.5 Gy. Each patient was administered nivolumab intravenously at 240 mg, which was a flat dose, every two weeks, along with intravenous ipilimumab at 1 mg/kg every six weeks.

Germline CDR1 is SEHNR and CDR2 is FQNEAQ (reference sequence). Trimming removed 6 bases at V and 1 base at J, with 6 bases between. The CDR3 sequence is 12 residues long. The sample's time point: after trial treatment. Treatment here: LDRT plus nivolumab, ipilimumab, low-dose cyclophosphamide and aspirin (RACIN trial). The donors' treatment consisted of nivolumab, ipilimumab, aspirin, low-dose cyclophosphamide and low-dose radiotherapy. Eligible patients bore advanced solid tumors devoid of tumor-infiltrating lymphocytes. The sample holds many counts of this clonotype. With TRAV- and TRBV-specific primers, first-strand cDNA was made, covering the alpha and beta chains. Amplification, which lasted 20 PCR cycles, used a constant-region primer and V-primer adapter to amplify TCRs. TCRdb ran MiXCR on the reads and lists one entry per CDR3 protein. The data hold approximately 91,000 distinct CDR3 sequences, with around 20% observed a single time.

The clonotype was recovered from a female donor with ovarian cancer. V is TRBV7-9 and J is TRBJ1-1; no reliable D call. The sample was PBMCs, taken after low-dose radiotherapy plus immunotherapy. The CDR3 region is CASSEGNTEAFF. CDR3 nucleotides: TGTGCCAGCAGTGAAGGGAACACTGAAGCTTTCTTT. The whole variable domain, filled in from reference TRBV7-9 and TRBJ1-1, reads DTGVSQNPRHKITKRGQNVTFRCDPISEHNRLYWYRQTLGQGPEFLTYFQNEAQLEKSRLLSDRFSAERPKGSFSTLEIQRTEQGDSAMYLCASSEGNTEAFFGQGTRLTVV.